What follows are 5 T cell receptor beta chains derived from one specimen sequenced in a study of human T cells and chemical hapten exposure. Treatment described: therapeutic diphenylcyclopropenone sensitization with weekly scalp DPC. Individual cDNA molecules (in the library) carried attached unique molecular identifiers. TCRdb reprocessed the reads via MiXCR and lists one record per CDR3 protein. The sample shows over 4,000 distinct CDR3 sequences, 45% to 50% of them seen only once. The sample was whole blood, taken before DPC sensitization or 2, 6, or about 24 weeks after (not recorded which). All receptors come from an adult with alopecia areata. Some clones in this sample may be carry-over from other donors' samples. This table probably holds off-target reads from a library built for another chain.

The chain uses TRBV7-2 and TRBJ2-7; tentatively, D is TRBD1 (5 bases). This CDR3 has 14 amino acids. Germline CDR1 is SGHTA and CDR2 is FQGNSA. Between the trimmed V and J ends, which lost 1 base and 1 base, there was a span of 8 bases. The CDR3 loop reads CASSLGRQSYEQYF. CDR3 DNA sequence: TGTGCCAGCAGCTTAGGCAGACAGTCCTACGAGCAGTACTTC.

The chain employs TRBV28 and TRBJ2-7; D call uncertain. Germline values: CDR1 MDHEN, CDR2 SYDVKM. Between the trimmed V and J ends, which lost 2 bases and 3 bases, there was a span of 5 bases. The CDR3 totals 12 residues. CDR3: CASSLNLYEQYF. In nucleotides, the CDR3 is TGTGCCAGCAGTTTAAACCTCTACGAGCAGTACTTC.

The chain couples TRBV27 to TRBJ1-6; D is undetermined. The CDR3 extends over 14 amino acids. V was shortened by 8 bases and J by 7 bases, with 15 bases between the two germline ends. Germline lookup yields CDR1 MNHEY and CDR2 SMNVEV (reference sequence). The CDR3 here is CASSRQYGNSPLHF. The CDR3 region has the DNA TGTGCCAGCTCCCGACAATACGGAAATTCACCCCTCCACTTT.

The CDR3: CASSIPGQGYNIQYF. CDR3 sequence (DNA): TGTGCCAGCAGCATTCCGGGACAGGGATACAACATTCAGTACTTC. The chain couples TRBV7-2 to TRBJ2-4; 9 nucleotides line up with TRBD1. CDR3 length equals 15 residues. Germline V gene data show CDR1 as SGHTA and CDR2 as FQGNSA. V trimming: 5 bases; J trimming: 7 bases; junction bases outside the gene matches: 9.

The J gene is TRBJ2-2, the V gene TRBV11-2, with D perhaps TRBD2 (5 bases). CDR1 and CDR2 from the germline V gene are SGHAT and FQNNGV. The CDR3 extends over 14 amino acids. The V end lost 0 bases, the J end lost 7 bases, and 9 bases lay between the germline ends. The DNA for the CDR3 is TGTGCCAGCAGCTTAGATCGTCGGGGCGGGGAGCTGTTTTTT. Its protein product is CASSLDRRGGELFF.